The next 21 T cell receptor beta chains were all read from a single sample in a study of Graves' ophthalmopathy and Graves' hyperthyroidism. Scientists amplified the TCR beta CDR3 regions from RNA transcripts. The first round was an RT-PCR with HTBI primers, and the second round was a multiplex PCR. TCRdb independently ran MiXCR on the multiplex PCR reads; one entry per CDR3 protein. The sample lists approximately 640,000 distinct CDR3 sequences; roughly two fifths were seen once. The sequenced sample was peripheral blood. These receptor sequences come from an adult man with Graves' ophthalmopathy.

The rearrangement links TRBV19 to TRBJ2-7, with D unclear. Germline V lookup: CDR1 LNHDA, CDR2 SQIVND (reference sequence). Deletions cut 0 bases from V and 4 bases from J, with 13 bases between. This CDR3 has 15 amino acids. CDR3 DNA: TGTGCCAGTAGTATAGATCGGGCTTCGGGTTACGAGCAGTACTTC. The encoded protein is CASSIDRASGYEQYF.

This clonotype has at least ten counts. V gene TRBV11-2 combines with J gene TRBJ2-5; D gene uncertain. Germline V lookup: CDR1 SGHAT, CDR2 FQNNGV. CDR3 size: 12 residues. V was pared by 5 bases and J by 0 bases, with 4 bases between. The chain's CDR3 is CASSNNQETQYF. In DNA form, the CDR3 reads TGTGCCAGCAGCAACAACCAAGAGACCCAGTACTTC.

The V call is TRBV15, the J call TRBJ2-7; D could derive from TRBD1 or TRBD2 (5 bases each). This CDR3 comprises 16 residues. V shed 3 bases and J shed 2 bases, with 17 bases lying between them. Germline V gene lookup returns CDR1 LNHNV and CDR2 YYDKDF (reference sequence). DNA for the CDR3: TGTGCCACCAGCAGCCAAGGACCAGGGAGAACCTACGAGCAGTACTTC. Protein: CATSSQGPGRTYEQYF.

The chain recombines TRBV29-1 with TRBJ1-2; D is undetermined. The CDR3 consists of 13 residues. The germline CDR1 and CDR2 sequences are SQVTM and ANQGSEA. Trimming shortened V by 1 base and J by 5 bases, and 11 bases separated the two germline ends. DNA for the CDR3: TGCAGCGTTGAAGGATCCCGAGAGTATGGCTACACCTTC. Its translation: CSVEGSREYGYTF. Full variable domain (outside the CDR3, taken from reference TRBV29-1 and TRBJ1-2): SAVISQKPSRDICQRGTSLTIQCQVDSQVTMMFWYRQQPGQSLTLIATANQGSEATYESGFVIDKFPISRPNLTFSTLTVSNMSPEDSSIYLCSVEGSREYGYTFGSGTRLTVV.

The CDR3 DNA follows: TGCGCCAGCAGCTCTCCGGGACAGGGGTACGGGGAGCTGTTTTTT. This codes for CASSSPGQGYGELFF. The V call is TRBV4-1, the J call TRBJ2-2, with TRBD1 matching over 10 bases. V was clipped by 5 bases and J by 7 bases; unmatched bases: 7. This CDR3 comprises 15 residues. Germline CDR1 and CDR2: MGHRA and YSYEKL.

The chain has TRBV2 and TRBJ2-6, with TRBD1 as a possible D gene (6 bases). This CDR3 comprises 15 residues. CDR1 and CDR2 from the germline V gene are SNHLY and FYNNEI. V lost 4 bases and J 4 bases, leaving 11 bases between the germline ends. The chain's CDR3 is CASSVRDTGANVLTF. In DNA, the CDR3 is TGTGCCAGCAGTGTGAGGGACACCGGGGCCAACGTCCTGACTTTC.

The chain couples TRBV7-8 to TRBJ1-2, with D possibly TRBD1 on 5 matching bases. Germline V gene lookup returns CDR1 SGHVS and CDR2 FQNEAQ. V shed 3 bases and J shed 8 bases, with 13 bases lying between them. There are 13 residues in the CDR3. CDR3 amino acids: CASSFRGKGGYTF. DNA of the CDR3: TGTGCCAGCAGCTTTCGGGGGAAAGGGGGCTACACCTTC.

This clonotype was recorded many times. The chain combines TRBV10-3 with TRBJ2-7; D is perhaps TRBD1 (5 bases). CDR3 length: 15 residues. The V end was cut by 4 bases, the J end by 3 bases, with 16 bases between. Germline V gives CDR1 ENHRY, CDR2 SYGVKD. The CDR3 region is CAISATEETNYEQYF. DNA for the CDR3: TGTGCCATCAGTGCGACAGAAGAGACAAACTACGAGCAGTACTTC.

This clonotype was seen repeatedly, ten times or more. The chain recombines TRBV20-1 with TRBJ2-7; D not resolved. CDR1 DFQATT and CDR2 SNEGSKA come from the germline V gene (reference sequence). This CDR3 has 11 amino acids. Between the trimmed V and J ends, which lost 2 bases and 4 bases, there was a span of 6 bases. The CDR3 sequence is CSARLGYEQYF. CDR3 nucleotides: TGCAGTGCTAGACTCGGGTACGAGCAGTACTTC.

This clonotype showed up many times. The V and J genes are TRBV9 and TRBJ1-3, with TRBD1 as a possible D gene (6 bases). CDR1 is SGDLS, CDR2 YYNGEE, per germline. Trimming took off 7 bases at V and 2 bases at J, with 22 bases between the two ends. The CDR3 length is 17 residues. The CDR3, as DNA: TGTGCCAGCGGCCCCCGATTACAGGGTTTGGCTGGAAACACCATATATTTT. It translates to CASGPRLQGLAGNTIYF.

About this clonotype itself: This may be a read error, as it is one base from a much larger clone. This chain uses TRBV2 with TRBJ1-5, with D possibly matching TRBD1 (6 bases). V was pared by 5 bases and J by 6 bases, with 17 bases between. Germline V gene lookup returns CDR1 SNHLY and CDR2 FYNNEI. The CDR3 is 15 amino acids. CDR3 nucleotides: TGTGCCAGCAGTATAACAGGGACCGTCATTCAGCCCCAGCATTTT. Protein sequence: CASSITGTVIQPQHF. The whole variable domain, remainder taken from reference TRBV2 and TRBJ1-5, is EPEVTQTPSHQVTQMGQEVILRCVPISNHLYFYWYRQILGQKVEFLVSFYNNEISEKSEIFDDQFSVERPDGSNFTLKIRSTKLEDSAMYFCASSITGTVIQPQHFGDGTRLSIL.

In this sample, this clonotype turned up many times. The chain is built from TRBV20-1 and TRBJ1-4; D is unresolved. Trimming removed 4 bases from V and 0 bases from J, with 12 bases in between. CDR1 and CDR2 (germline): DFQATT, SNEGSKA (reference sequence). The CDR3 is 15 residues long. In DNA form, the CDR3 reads TGCAGTGCTAAAGGGAGAACAACAACTAATGAAAAACTGTTTTTT. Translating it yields CSAKGRTTTNEKLFF.

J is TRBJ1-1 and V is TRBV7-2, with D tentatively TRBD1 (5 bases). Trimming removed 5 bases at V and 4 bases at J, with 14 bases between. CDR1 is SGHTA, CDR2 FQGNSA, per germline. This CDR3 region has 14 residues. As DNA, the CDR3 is TGTGCCAGCAGCGTCGGACCGGGGCCCACTGAAGCTTTCTTT. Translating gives CASSVGPGPTEAFF.

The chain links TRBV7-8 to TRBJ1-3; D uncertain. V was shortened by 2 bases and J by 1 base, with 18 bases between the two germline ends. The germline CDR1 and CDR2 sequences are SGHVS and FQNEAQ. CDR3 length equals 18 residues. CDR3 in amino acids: CASSLNPAGNRSGNTIYF. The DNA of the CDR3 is TGTGCCAGCAGCTTAAACCCAGCGGGAAATCGGTCTGGAAACACCATATATTTT.

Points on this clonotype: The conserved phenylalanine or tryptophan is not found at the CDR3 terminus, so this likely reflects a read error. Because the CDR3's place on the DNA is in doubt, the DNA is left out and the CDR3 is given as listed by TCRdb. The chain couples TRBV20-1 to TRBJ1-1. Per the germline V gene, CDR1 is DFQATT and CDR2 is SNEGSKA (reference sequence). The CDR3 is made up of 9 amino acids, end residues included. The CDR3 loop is CSASSGALP.

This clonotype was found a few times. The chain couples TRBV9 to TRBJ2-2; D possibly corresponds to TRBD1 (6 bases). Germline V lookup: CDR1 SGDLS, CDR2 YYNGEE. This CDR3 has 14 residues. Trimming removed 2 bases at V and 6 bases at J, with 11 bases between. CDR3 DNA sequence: TGTGCCAGCAGCGTGCACAGGGTCCCCGGGGAGCTGTTTTTT. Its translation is CASSVHRVPGELFF.

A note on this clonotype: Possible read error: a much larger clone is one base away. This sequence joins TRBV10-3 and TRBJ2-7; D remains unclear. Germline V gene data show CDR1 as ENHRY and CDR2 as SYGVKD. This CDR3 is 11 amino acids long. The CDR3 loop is CAVRSSYEQYF. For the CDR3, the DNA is TGTGCCGTCAGGTCCTCCTACGAGCAGTACTTC.

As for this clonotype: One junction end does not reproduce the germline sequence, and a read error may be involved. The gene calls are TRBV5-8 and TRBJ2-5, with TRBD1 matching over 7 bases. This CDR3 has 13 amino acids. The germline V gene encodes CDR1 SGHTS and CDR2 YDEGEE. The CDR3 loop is CASSNPGQETQYF. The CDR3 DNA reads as TGCGCCAGCAGCAATCCGGGACAGGAGACCCAGTACTTC.

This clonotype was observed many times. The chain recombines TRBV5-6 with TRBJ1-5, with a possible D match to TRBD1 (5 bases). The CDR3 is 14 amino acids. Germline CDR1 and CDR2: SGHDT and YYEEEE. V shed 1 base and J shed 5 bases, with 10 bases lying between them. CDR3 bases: TGTGCCAGCAGCTTGTCAGGGCTTGATCAGCCCCAGCATTTT. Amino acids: CASSLSGLDQPQHF.

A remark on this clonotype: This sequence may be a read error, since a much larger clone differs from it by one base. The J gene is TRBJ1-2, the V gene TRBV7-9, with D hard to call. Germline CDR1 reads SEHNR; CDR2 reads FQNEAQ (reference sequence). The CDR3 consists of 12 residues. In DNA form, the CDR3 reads TGTGCCGGCAGCTTTTTCCTCTATGGCTACACCTTC. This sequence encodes CAGSFFLYGYTF.

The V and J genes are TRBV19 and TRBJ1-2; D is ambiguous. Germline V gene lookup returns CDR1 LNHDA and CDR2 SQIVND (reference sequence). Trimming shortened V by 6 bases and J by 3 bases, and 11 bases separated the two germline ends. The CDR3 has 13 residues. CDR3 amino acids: CASRAGSYYGYTF. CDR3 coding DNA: TGTGCCAGTAGGGCCGGGTCCTACTATGGCTACACCTTC.